This TCR beta chain was found in a study of cytomegalovirus exposure and HLA in healthy donors. General observations from the study: One variant, a missense change in DCLRE1C, was linked in a later analysis to TCR beta V- and J-gene trimming. The study designated 160 or so TCR beta chains cytomegalovirus-associated.

PCR used 60 Vbeta primers and 13 Jbeta primers. The repertoire was sequenced with immunoSEQ multiplex PCR; TCRdb's copy has only in-frame clones and lacks some. The table lists 100,000 or so clones, roughly 80% of them singletons. Notes on this clone: Its antigen is unidentified.

CDR1 SEHNR and CDR2 FQNEAQ come from the germline V gene (reference sequence). The germline V and J ends were trimmed by 5 bases and 2 bases, with 7 bases remaining between them. CDR3 size: 13 residues. The material sequenced was PBMCs. The TCR originated in a female donor in good health and CMV-seronegative. The chain is built from TRBV7-9 and TRBJ1-5; D ambiguous. The CDR3 DNA reads as TGTGCCAGCAGCCACGGGGGCAATCAGCCCCAGCATTTT. This gives the protein CASSHGGNQPQHF.